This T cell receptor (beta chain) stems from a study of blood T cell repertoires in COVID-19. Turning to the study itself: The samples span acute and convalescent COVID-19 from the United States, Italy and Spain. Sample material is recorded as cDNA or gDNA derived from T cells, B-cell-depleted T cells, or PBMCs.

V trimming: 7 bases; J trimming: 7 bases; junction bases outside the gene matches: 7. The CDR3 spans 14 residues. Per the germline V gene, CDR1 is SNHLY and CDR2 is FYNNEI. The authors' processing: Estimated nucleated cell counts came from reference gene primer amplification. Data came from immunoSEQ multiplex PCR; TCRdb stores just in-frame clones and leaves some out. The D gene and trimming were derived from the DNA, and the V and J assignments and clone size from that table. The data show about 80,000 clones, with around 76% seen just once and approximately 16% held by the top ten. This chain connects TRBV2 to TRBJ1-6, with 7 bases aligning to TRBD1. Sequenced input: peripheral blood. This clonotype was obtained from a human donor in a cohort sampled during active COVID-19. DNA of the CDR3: TGTGCCAGCAAACGGGAGACAGGGAATTCACCCCTCCACTTT. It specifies CASKRETGNSPLHF.